This T cell receptor (beta chain) comes out of a study of blood T cell repertoires in COVID-19. In the study overall: The United States, Italy and Spain supplied acute and convalescent COVID-19 samples. T cells, B-cell-depleted T cells, or PBMCs provided the cDNA or gDNA that served as material.

Original processing notes: The assay estimated nucleated cells by amplifying reference gene primers. This table comes from immunoSEQ multiplex PCR, and its TCRdb copy is limited to in-frame clones, with some not included. V, J and clone size derive from that table, while D and trimming were established from the DNA sequence. The profile shows approximately 200,000 clones, approximately 82% of them singletons. Germline CDR1 reads SEHNR; CDR2 reads FQNEAQ (reference sequence). V was shortened by 6 bases and J by 6 bases, with 23 bases between the two germline ends. The CDR3 is 16 amino acids. This chain joins TRBV7-9 and TRBJ1-1, with D maybe TRBD1 (6 bases). Sequencing was performed on peripheral blood. The clonotype originates from a human donor with acute or convalescent COVID-19. The donor label of this sample is uncertain. The DNA for the CDR3 is TGTGCCAGCAGTTCGCAAATAATTACAGGGTACGCTGAAGCTTTCTTT. Protein: CASSSQIITGYAEAFF.